This record concerns one T cell receptor beta chain sequence. Antigen: not known. V lost 5 bases to trimming and J lost 4 bases; unmatched junction nucleotides: 4. The CDR3 spans 14 residues. In germline, CDR1 is SGHAT, CDR2 FQNNGV. These data come from a study of cytomegalovirus exposure and HLA in healthy donors. Study context: Ancestry clustering placed 70% to 85% of several hundred genotyped donors in the Caucasian-associated cluster. Study-wide points: TCR beta chain V- and J-gene trimming was linked, in a later analysis, to a missense variant in DCLRE1C. Follow-up analysis seemed to connect common viral pathogens with several of the most significant clusters identified. The authors assumed roughly uniform sequencing depth across donors for presence/absence analyses.

60 Vbeta and 13 Jbeta primers were used in PCR. TCRdb's table, derived via immunoSEQ multiplex PCR, lists solely in-frame clones and lacks some. This sample has about 67,000 clones; 75% to 90% occur once, and the top ten carry around 10%. The chain recombines TRBV11-2 with TRBJ2-1; 8 positions agree with TRBD2. The receptor comes from a woman aged 25 to 45 in good health and CMV-seropositive. Sequencing was done on a sample of PBMCs. CDR3 residues: CASSPLAGYNEQFF. The CDR3 coding sequence is TGTGCCAGCAGCCCCTTAGCGGGATACAATGAGCAGTTCTTC.